The clone carrying this T cell receptor (beta chain) is medium-sized in the sample. V was cut by 4 bases and J by 0 bases, with 10 bases left in between. The germline CDR1 and CDR2 sequences are DFQATT and SNEGSKA (reference sequence). The CDR3 is made up of 14 amino acids. Time point reported: sample taken at primary tumor resection. These data belong to a study of spatial heterogeneity in lung cancer. TCRdb reprocessed the 5' RACE reads with MiXCR, giving one entry per CDR3 protein. In the table there are thousands of distinct CDR3 sequences, just over 7% of which are singletons. The V gene is TRBV20-1, the J gene TRBJ2-1; tentatively, D is TRBD1 or TRBD2 (5 bases each). This sequence originates from a female donor with early-stage non-small cell lung cancer. The input for sequencing was normal lung tissue next to the tumor, taken at surgery. CDR3 DNA sequence: TGCAGTGCTATGGGACCCCCCTCCTACAATGAGCAGTTCTTC. Its translation is CSAMGPPSYNEQFF.